This passage covers 10 T cell receptor beta chains from one sample sequenced in a study of T cells in Graves' hyperthyroidism and ophthalmopathy. RNA transcripts served as the template for amplifying TCR beta CDR3 regions. With the HTBI primer set, the TCR CDR3 went through a first round of RT-PCR. Each CDR3 protein gets one entry after TCRdb re-called the multiplex PCR reads with MiXCR. In the table there are about 380,000 distinct CDR3 sequences, about a fifth of which are singletons. The sequenced sample was blood. The receptors stem from a young man with Graves' ophthalmopathy.

This clonotype was seen at least ten times. The rearrangement uses TRBV6-2 or TRBV6-3 and TRBJ2-1; a possible D gene is TRBD2 (7 bases). CDR3 length: 14 residues. Germline CDR1 is MNHEY and CDR2 is SVGEGT. V lost 6 bases and J 8 bases, leaving 17 bases between the germline ends. CDR3 loop: CASSPSGGPHEQFF. The CDR3 DNA sequence: TGTGCCAGCAGCCCCTCCGGGGGGCCGCATGAGCAGTTCTTC.

The chain joins TRBV3-1 to TRBJ2-1; no definite D call. Germline-derived CDR1 and CDR2 are LGHDT and YNNKEL (reference sequence). CDR3 length: 13 amino acids. V gave up 4 bases and J gave up 7 bases, with 11 bases separating them. The chain's CDR3 is CASSLLSLNEQFF. CDR3 nucleotides: TGTGCCAGCAGCCTCCTTTCTTTAAATGAGCAGTTCTTC.

V and J are TRBV19 and TRBJ1-1; 9 nucleotides line up with TRBD1. The CDR3 totals 15 residues. Germline loops: CDR1 LNHDA, CDR2 SQIVND (reference sequence). The V segment lost 1 base and the J segment 5 bases; nucleotides outside the gene matches: 5. For the CDR3, the DNA is TGTGCCAGTAGTATAGGGGACAGGGTTGGGACTGAAGCTTTCTTT. Translating gives CASSIGDRVGTEAFF.

This clonotype was seen at least ten times. The rearrangement links TRBV7-9 to TRBJ2-3; no firm D call. V was cut by 1 base and J by 4 bases, with 6 bases left in between. The CDR3 runs to 13 residues. Germline values: CDR1 SEHNR, CDR2 FQNEAQ (reference sequence). The CDR3: CASSLVGADTQYF. The CDR3 coding sequence is TGTGCCAGCAGCTTAGTAGGAGCAGATACGCAGTATTTT.

This clonotype was picked up many times. The CDR3 DNA reads as TGCAGTGCTAGAGAGGGGGGGGCCTACAATGAGCAGTTCTTC. Protein sequence: CSAREGGAYNEQFF. The chain joins TRBV20-1 to TRBJ2-1, with TRBD2 matching over 7 bases. Trimming took 0 bases from V and 2 from J; bases not matched to a gene: 1. This CDR3 spans 14 amino acids. Germline V lookup: CDR1 DFQATT, CDR2 SNEGSKA (reference sequence).

This clonotype occurred many times. This sequence joins TRBV9 and TRBJ1-1; no firm D call. This CDR3 is built from 13 residues. CDR1 and CDR2 (germline): SGDLS, YYNGEE. Deletions cut 6 bases from V and 3 bases from J, with 12 bases between. This CDR3 reads CASKRAVDTEAFF. The CDR3 DNA sequence: TGTGCCAGCAAGAGGGCGGTTGACACTGAAGCTTTCTTT. The full variable domain, completed using reference TRBV9 and TRBJ1-1, is DSGVTQTPKHLITATGQRVTLRCSPRSGDLSVYWYQQSLDQGLQFLIQYYNGEERAKGNILERFSAQQFPDLHSELNLSSLELGDSALYFCASKRAVDTEAFFGQGTRLTVV.

At least ten counts were recorded for this clonotype. The chain has TRBV5-1 and TRBJ2-7; 9 nucleotides line up with TRBD1. Trimming removed 3 bases from V and 5 bases from J; junction bases left unmatched: 15. The germline CDR1 and CDR2 sequences are SGHRS and YFSETQ. The CDR3 loop spans 17 amino acids. The CDR3 nucleotides are TGCGCCAGCAGCTGGGTACGTTCGGGACAGGGAGGGCACGAGCAGTACTTC. Translation gives CASSWVRSGQGGHEQYF.

The J gene is TRBJ1-1, the V gene TRBV14; a weak D match, TRBD1 (6 bases). The germline V and J ends were trimmed by 6 bases and 4 bases, with 12 bases remaining between them. The CDR3 consists of 13 residues. Germline CDR1 reads SGHDN; CDR2 reads FVKESK. The CDR3 DNA follows: TGTGCCAGCAGTTCAACGGGGGCCACTGAAGCTTTCTTT. Its translation: CASSSTGATEAFF.

The chain links TRBV27 to TRBJ2-5; TRBD2 aligns across 10 bases. This CDR3 is built from 15 residues. Germline CDR1 is MNHEY and CDR2 is SMNVEV (reference sequence). V lost 6 bases and J lost 4; bases outside the gene matches: 8. The CDR3 spells CASRPGLAYRETQYF. The CDR3 bases are TGTGCCAGCAGGCCGGGACTAGCGTACCGAGAGACCCAGTACTTC.

This clonotype has at least ten counts. The chain couples TRBV2 to TRBJ1-1; perhaps TRBD1 as D (6 bases). Germline V gene sequence: CDR1 SNHLY, CDR2 FYNNEI. V dropped 5 bases and J dropped 1 base, with 11 bases sitting between them. The CDR3 totals 14 residues. The CDR3 protein is CASSTGQSNTEAFF. CDR3 DNA: TGTGCCAGCAGTACCGGACAGTCGAACACTGAAGCTTTCTTT.